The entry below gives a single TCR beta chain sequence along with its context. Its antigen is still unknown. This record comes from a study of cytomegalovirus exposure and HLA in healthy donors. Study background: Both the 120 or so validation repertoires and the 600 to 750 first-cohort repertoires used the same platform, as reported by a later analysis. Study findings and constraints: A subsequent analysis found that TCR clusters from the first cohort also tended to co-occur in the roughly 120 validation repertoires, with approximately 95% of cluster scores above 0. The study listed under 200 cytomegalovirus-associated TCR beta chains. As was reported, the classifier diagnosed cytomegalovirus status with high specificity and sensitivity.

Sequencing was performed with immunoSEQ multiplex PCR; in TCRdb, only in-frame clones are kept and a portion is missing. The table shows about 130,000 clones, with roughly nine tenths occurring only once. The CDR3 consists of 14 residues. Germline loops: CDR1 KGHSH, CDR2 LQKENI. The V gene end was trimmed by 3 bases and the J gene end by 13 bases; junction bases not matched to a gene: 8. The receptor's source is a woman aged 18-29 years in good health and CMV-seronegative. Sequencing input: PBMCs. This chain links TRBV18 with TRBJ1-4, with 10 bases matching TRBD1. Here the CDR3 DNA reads TGTGCCAGCTCACCCTACGAGGGGGACAGGGGACTGTTTTTT. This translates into CASSPYEGDRGLFF.